The clone carrying this T cell receptor (beta chain) was seen repeatedly, ten times or more. The antigen is undetermined. V shed 6 bases and J shed 8 bases, with 13 bases lying between them. Germline CDR1 and CDR2: MNHEY and SVGEGT. This CDR3 is 12 amino acids long. These data are taken from a study of early T cells in non-severe SARS-CoV-2 infection. In the study overall: The study sequenced bulk RNA from unsorted whole blood, with chains unpaired. Study findings and constraints: Clonotype matching in VDJdb favored anti-spike CD8 responses and did not capture private and CD4 specificities.

TCRdb called the 5' RACE reads again in MiXCR, with one record for every CDR3 protein. The repertoire holds about 81,000 distinct CDR3 sequences, 5% to 7% seen once, with about 7.8% in the top ten. The TCR sequence derives from an adult who was a healthcare worker with PCR-confirmed SARS-CoV-2 infection or an uninfected control (not recorded which). V usage is TRBV6-2 or TRBV6-3 and J usage is TRBJ1-2; the D is unclear. The material sequenced was whole blood. The CDR3 nucleotides read TGTGCCAGCAGGGAAACAGTGGGAGGCTACACCTTC. This translates into CASRETVGGYTF.